This T cell receptor beta chain was captured by sequencing in a study of T cells after yellow fever vaccination. V lost 1 base to trimming and J lost 8 bases, with 12 bases between them. The CDR3 is 14 amino acids. CDR1 LGHNA and CDR2 YSLEER come from the germline V gene. TCRdb fed the 5' RACE reads into MiXCR, producing one record per CDR3 protein. The data contain just under 600,000 distinct CDR3 sequences, about 13% of them seen just once; the ten biggest clones take up around an eighth. This receptor was taken from a man aged 30 to 45 who received the YFV17D yellow fever vaccine. Here the sequenced sample was PBMCs, taken on the day of the yellow fever booster vaccination. The J gene is TRBJ2-1, the V gene TRBV4-3; D uncertain. The CDR3 region is CASSQVVKGYEQFF. The CDR3 DNA sequence: TGCGCCAGCAGCCAAGTGGTTAAGGGCTATGAGCAGTTCTTC.